Listed here is a single T cell receptor beta chain. These data originate in a study of neoadjuvant anti-PD-1 for oral cavity cancer. Germline V gene lookup returns CDR1 ENHRY and CDR2 SYGVKD. With 2 bases removed from V and 1 base from J, the gap between germline ends came to 12 bases. The CDR3 is 16 amino acids. Blood cells were analyzed directly, without culture or expansion. Assay used: immunoSEQ multiplex PCR; TCRdb lists only in-frame clones, some missing. The table shows about 15,000 clones, with 60% to 70% occurring only once. This clonotype originated in a person aged 35 to 85 with oral cavity squamous cell carcinoma. The V call is TRBV10-3, the J call TRBJ2-1, with D possibly called TRBD1 or TRBD2 (5 bases each). The sequences come from PBMCs, collected before nivolumab (anti-PD-1) treatment. The CDR3 region is CAISEGGLVSYNEQFF. The CDR3 DNA reads TGTGCCATCAGTGAGGGGGGTCTAGTGTCCTACAATGAGCAGTTCTTC.